A few counts support the clone carrying this T cell receptor beta chain. The authors' processing: For nucleated cells, counts were estimated from reference gene primer amplification. Sequencing was performed with immunoSEQ multiplex PCR; in TCRdb, only in-frame clones are kept and a portion is missing. V, J and clone size derive from that table, while D and trimming were established from the DNA sequence. The profile covers fewer than 35,000 clones, with roughly 85% appearing a single time and over 7.5% taken by the ten largest. The source of the sample is a study of blood T cell repertoires in COVID-19. Turning to the study itself: From the United States, Italy and Spain came samples of acute and convalescent COVID-19. T cells, B-cell-depleted T cells, or PBMCs provided the cDNA or gDNA that served as material.

Trimming removed 3 bases at V and 6 bases at J, with 18 bases between. The V gene's germline CDR1 is LNHDA and CDR2 SQIVND (reference sequence). This CDR3 has 15 amino acids. The chain combines TRBV19 with TRBJ2-7; D ambiguous. Sequencing used peripheral blood. The sequence derives from a man aged 80 or over with active COVID-19. CDR3 in amino acids: CASSMGRPPPSEQYF. The CDR3 DNA sequence: TGTGCCAGTAGTATGGGCAGACCGCCCCCCTCCGAGCAGTACTTC.